There are a few counts of the clone carrying this T cell receptor (beta chain). Antigen specificity is unknown. This sample is part of a study of response to subunit inactivated influenza vaccine. TCRdb called the RT-PCR reads again in MiXCR, with one record for every CDR3 protein. The sample contains roughly 570,000 distinct CDR3 sequences, around 15% of which appear only once. Study-wide findings and caveats: With each seasonal influenza vaccination, the authors suggested, few new T cells are recruited.

The germline CDR1 and CDR2 sequences are MDHEN and SYDVKM. There are 15 residues in the CDR3. The ends lost 5 bases at V and 4 bases at J; junction bases unmatched: 10. The TCR sequence derives from a man aged 50 to 59 who received an inactivated influenza vaccine. The V gene is TRBV28, the J gene TRBJ2-5; 7 nucleotides match TRBD2. The sample here was PBMCs from blood, taken about 12 days after vaccination. As DNA, the CDR3 is TGTGCCAGCAGTATCCACACGGGAGGTGGAGAGACCCAGTACTTC. The encoded protein is CASSIHTGGGETQYF.